Presented here are 16 T cell receptor beta chains from one specimen sequenced in a study of shared clonotypes between healthy human individuals. Measured with immunoSEQ multiplex PCR; TCRdb has only the in-frame clones, and not every one. The sample shows 950,000 to 1,300,000 clones, roughly 75% of them seen only once. The sequencing sample was made of memory CD4+ T cells sorted from blood. The subset is: CD45RA-negative fraction. The receptor set was obtained from a man younger than 35 in good health.

This clone was counted between two and nine times. J is TRBJ2-1 and V is TRBV30; perhaps D is TRBD1 or TRBD2 (5 bases each). CDR3 length: 13 amino acids. Germline CDR1 is GTSNPN and CDR2 is SVGIG (reference sequence). Between the trimmed V and J ends, which lost 4 bases and 6 bases, there was a span of 13 bases. This CDR3 is CAWKPGPSNEQFF. CDR3 in DNA: TGTGCCTGGAAGCCGGGACCAAGCAATGAGCAGTTCTTC.

The V and J genes are TRBV7-6 and TRBJ2-7; D is uncertain. V shed 1 base and J shed 7 bases, with 5 bases lying between them. Per the germline V gene, CDR1 is SGHVS and CDR2 is FNYEAQ. This CDR3 is built from 11 residues. In nucleotides, the CDR3 is TGTGCCAGCAGCTTAGGTCAGGAGCAGTACTTC. It specifies CASSLGQEQYF. The full variable domain, its missing parts supplied by reference TRBV7-6 and TRBJ2-7, is GAGVSQSPRYKVTKRGQDVALRCDPISGHVSLYWYRQALGQGPEFLTYFNYEAQQDKSGLPNDRFSAERPEGSISTLTIQRTEQRDSAMYRCASSLGQEQYFGPGTRLTVT.

The rearrangement joins TRBV28 to TRBJ1-1, with TRBD1 identical over 10 bases. Germline V gene sequence: CDR1 MDHEN, CDR2 SYDVKM. With V trimmed by 5 bases and J by 4 bases, 10 bases remained unmatched. The length of the CDR3 is 16 residues. The CDR3: CASSEGTGAGITEAFF. CDR3 DNA sequence: TGTGCCAGCAGTGAGGGGACAGGGGCAGGGATCACTGAAGCTTTCTTT.

This rearrangement joins TRBV5-6 to TRBJ1-1; D not certain. There are 15 residues in the CDR3. Trimming removed 0 bases from V and 5 bases from J, with 14 bases in between. Germline V CDR1 and CDR2: SGHDT, YYEEEE. Here the CDR3 DNA reads TGTGCCAGCAGCTTGGCCATTATAGGGCGAACTGAAGCTTTCTTT. This gives the protein CASSLAIIGRTEAFF. Full variable domain (remainder filled in from reference TRBV5-6 and TRBJ1-1): DAGVTQSPTHLIKTRGQQVTLRCSPKSGHDTVSWYQQALGQGPQFIFQYYEEEERQRGNFPDRFSGHQFPNYSSELNVNALLLGDSALYLCASSLAIIGRTEAFFGQGTRLTVV.

V gene TRBV6-6 combines with J gene TRBJ1-3; D ambiguous. Germline V gene data show CDR1 as MNHNY and CDR2 as SVGAGI (reference sequence). The CDR3 length is 16 residues. The V end lost 0 bases, the J end lost 2 bases, and 11 bases lay between the germline ends. The CDR3 nucleotides are TGTGCCAGCAGTTACTCGGGCACGATTACTGGAAACACCATATATTTT. It codes for CASSYSGTITGNTIYF.

V gene TRBV30 combines with J gene TRBJ2-5, with 9 bases aligning to TRBD2. The junction had 3 bases not matched to a gene; V was cut back by 0 bases and J by 1 base. CDR1 and CDR2 (germline): GTSNPN, SVGIG (reference sequence). The CDR3 totals 15 residues. CDR3 nucleotide sequence: TGTGCCTGGAGTGTAAGCGGGAGGCTCCAAGAGACCCAGTACTTC. Translating gives CAWSVSGRLQETQYF.

The table lists this clone with many counts. The chain combines TRBV10-2 with TRBJ2-1, with a tentative D call TRBD2 (6 bases). Germline CDR1 WSHSY, CDR2 SAAADI. The ends were cut back, 2 bases at V and 6 bases at J, with 17 bases in the middle. This CDR3 has 16 amino acids. The CDR3 DNA reads TGCGCCAGCAGTGAGGGGACGGTGGGTAGCGGCAATGAGCAGTTCTTC. Protein sequence: CASSEGTVGSGNEQFF.

Remarks on this clone: This sample includes further DNA sequences coding for the same CDR3. V and J are TRBV7-9 and TRBJ1-2; D is uncertain. The V gene lost 1 base and the J gene lost 1 base, with 7 bases spanning the gap. CDR1 and CDR2 from the germline V gene are SEHNR and FQNEAQ (reference sequence). CDR3 length equals 14 residues. The CDR3 spells CASSLEGGNYGYTF. The CDR3 nucleotides are TGTGCCAGCAGCTTAGAGGGAGGTAACTATGGCTACACCTTC.

Concerning this clone: It may be a read error: a sequence one base away is much more abundant. Other DNA sequences of this sample code for an identical CDR3. The rearrangement joins TRBV7-9 to TRBJ1-5; D is unclear. This CDR3 is built from 14 residues. Trimming stripped 3 bases from V and 1 base from J, with 7 bases between. CDR1 is SEHNR, CDR2 FQNEAQ, per germline (reference sequence). CDR3: CASSLAGSNQPQHF. The CDR3 region has the DNA TGTGCCAGCAGCTTGGCGGGGAGCAATCAGCCCCAGCATTTT.

The rearrangement joins TRBV27 to TRBJ2-7, with 7 bases fitting TRBD2. V lost 0 bases and J lost 5; bases outside the gene matches: 13. Germline CDR1 is MNHEY and CDR2 is SMNVEV (reference sequence). The CDR3 is 17 residues long. The chain's CDR3 is CASSLSPPSTSANEQYF. In nucleotides, the CDR3 is TGTGCCAGCAGTTTATCCCCACCATCAACTAGCGCCAACGAGCAGTACTTC.

This chain links TRBV5-6 with TRBJ2-3; D is perhaps TRBD2 (6 bases). Germline CDR1 reads SGHDT; CDR2 reads YYEEEE. The CDR3 has 18 amino acids. V shed 0 bases and J shed 3 bases, with 20 bases lying between them. The CDR3 loop is CASSLGGMEGPRTDTQYF. CDR3 coding DNA: TGTGCCAGCAGCTTGGGGGGGATGGAGGGCCCCAGGACAGATACGCAGTATTTT.

This clone was counted once. This chain's CDR3 is CASSFRRGTEAFF. The DNA of the CDR3 is TGTGCCAGCAGCTTCCGTAGGGGCACTGAAGCTTTCTTT. The rearrangement uses TRBV7-2 and TRBJ1-1; D might be TRBD1 (5 bases). V was trimmed by 3 bases and J by 4 bases, leaving 9 bases between them. The V gene's germline CDR1 is SGHTA and CDR2 FQGNSA. The CDR3 runs 13 residues.

This clone came up a few times. The chain carries TRBV29-1 and TRBJ2-7; the D gene is possibly TRBD2 (7 bases). There are 13 residues in the CDR3. Trimming shortened V by 4 bases and J by 3 bases, and 13 bases separated the two germline ends. Germline loops: CDR1 SQVTM, CDR2 ANQGSEA. The CDR3 coding sequence is TGCAGCGTTGCGGCGGGGGCATACTACGAGCAGTACTTC. This gives the protein CSVAAGAYYEQYF.

This clone was observed a few times. The chain links TRBV27 to TRBJ2-2; perhaps TRBD2 as D (6 bases). The V gene lost 5 bases and the J gene lost 0 bases, with 10 bases spanning the gap. The germline V gene encodes CDR1 MNHEY and CDR2 SMNVEV (reference sequence). This CDR3 is built from 15 residues. The CDR3 nucleotides are TGTGCCAGCAGTCCCCGACTAGCGAACACCGGGGAGCTGTTTTTT. Protein product: CASSPRLANTGELFF.

The V gene is TRBV5-1, the J gene TRBJ2-7; a possible D gene is TRBD1 (5 bases). Germline assignment: CDR1 SGHRS and CDR2 YFSETQ. The CDR3 extends over 12 amino acids. Trimming shortened V by 4 bases and J by 4 bases, and 9 bases separated the two germline ends. CDR3 coding DNA: TGCGCCAGCAGCATGACAGTTTACGAGCAGTACTTC. This gives the protein CASSMTVYEQYF. Supplemented by reference TRBV5-1 and TRBJ2-7, the full variable domain reads KAGVTQTPRYLIKTRGQQVTLSCSPISGHRSVSWYQQTPGQGLQFLFEYFSETQRNKGNFPGRFSGRQFSNSRSEMNVSTLELGDSALYLCASSMTVYEQYFGPGTRLTVT.

The chain uses TRBV6-1 and TRBJ1-1; D possibly corresponds to TRBD1 (5 bases). The germline V and J ends were trimmed by 7 bases and 2 bases, with 14 bases remaining between them. Germline CDR1 and CDR2: MNHNS and SASEGT. The CDR3 spans 14 residues. The CDR3 coding sequence is TGTGCCAGCAAACGGGTGGGGGTAAACACTGAAGCTTTCTTT. Its translation: CASKRVGVNTEAFF.